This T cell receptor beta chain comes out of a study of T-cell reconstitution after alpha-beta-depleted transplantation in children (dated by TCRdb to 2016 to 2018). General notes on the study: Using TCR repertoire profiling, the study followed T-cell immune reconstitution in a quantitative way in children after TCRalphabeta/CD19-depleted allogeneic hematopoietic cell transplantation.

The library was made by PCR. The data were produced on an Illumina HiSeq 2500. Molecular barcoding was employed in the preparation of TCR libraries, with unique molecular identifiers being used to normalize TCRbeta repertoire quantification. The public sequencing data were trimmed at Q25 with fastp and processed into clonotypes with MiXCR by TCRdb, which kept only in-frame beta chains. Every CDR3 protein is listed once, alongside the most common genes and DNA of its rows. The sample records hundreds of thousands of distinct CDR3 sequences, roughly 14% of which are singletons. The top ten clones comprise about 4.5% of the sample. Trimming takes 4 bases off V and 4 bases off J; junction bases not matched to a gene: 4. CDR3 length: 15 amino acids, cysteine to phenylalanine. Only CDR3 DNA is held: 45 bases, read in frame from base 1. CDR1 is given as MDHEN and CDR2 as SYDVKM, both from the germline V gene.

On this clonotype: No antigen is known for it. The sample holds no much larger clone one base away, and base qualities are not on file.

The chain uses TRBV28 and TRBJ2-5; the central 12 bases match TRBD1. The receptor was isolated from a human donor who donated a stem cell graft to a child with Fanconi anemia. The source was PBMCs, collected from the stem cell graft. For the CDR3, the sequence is CASSSPGQGAETQYF. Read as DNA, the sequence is TGTGCCAGCAGTTCGCCGGGACAGGGGGCAGAGACCCAGTACTTC. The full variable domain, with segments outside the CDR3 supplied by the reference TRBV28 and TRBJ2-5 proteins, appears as DVKVTQSSRYLVKRTGEKVFLECVQDMDHENMFWYRQDPGLGLRLIYFSYDVKMKEKGDIPEGYSVSREKKERFSLILESASTNQTSMYLCASSSPGQGAETQYFGPGTRLLVL.